These 23 T cell receptor beta chains came from one sample sequenced in a study of blood T cell repertoires in COVID-19. The assay was immunoSEQ multiplex PCR, and TCRdb's table has in-frame clones only and misses some. The data contain about 260,000 clones, around 87% of them singletons. The sequenced material came from peripheral blood. Receptors were obtained from a woman between 50 and 59 years old with acute or convalescent COVID-19.

The V gene is TRBV6-5, the J gene TRBJ2-7, with 8 bases aligning to TRBD1. Trimming cost V 6 bases and J 2 bases; bases outside gene matches: 6. Germline lookup yields CDR1 MNHEY and CDR2 SVGAGI. The CDR3 contains 14 residues. CDR3 region: CASSWTGSTYEQYF. The CDR3 bases are TGTGCCAGCAGCTGGACAGGGTCCACCTACGAGCAGTACTTC.

V usage is TRBV23-1 and J usage is TRBJ2-7; D not certain. TRBV23-1 is an ORF for which the function is uncertain. This CDR3 spans 9 amino acids. V lost 7 bases, J lost 4 bases, and 2 bases lay in between. The CDR3 DNA reads TGCGCCAGCACTTACGAGCAGTACTTC. This codes for CASTYEQYF.

The chain uses TRBV18 and TRBJ1-1, with 7 nucleotides matching TRBD1. CDR1 is KGHSH and CDR2 is LQKENI in the germline V gene. The CDR3 extends over 12 amino acids. V trimming: 4 bases; J trimming: 4 bases; junction bases outside the gene matches: 0. CDR3 in amino acids: CASSHRGTEAFF. CDR3 DNA sequence: TGTGCCAGCTCACACAGGGGCACTGAAGCTTTCTTT. Together with reference TRBV18 and TRBJ1-1, the CDR3 gives the full variable domain: NAGVMQNPRHLVRRRGQEARLRCSPMKGHSHVYWYRQLPEEGLKFMVYLQKENIIDESGMPKERFSAEFPKEGPSILRIQQVVRGDSAAYFCASSHRGTEAFFGQGTRLTVV.

This clone has a single count. The CDR3 DNA follows: TGTGCCAGCAGCCCCCGACGGCGGAACGCTTTCTTT. Translation: CASSPRRRNAFF. The chain carries TRBV12-3 or TRBV12-4 and TRBJ1-1; D call uncertain. The CDR3 contains 12 residues. The V end lost 6 bases, the J end lost 11 bases, and 16 bases lay between the germline ends.

This chain connects TRBV14 to TRBJ2-7; 7 bases are a match to TRBD1. The CDR3 sequence is 19 residues long. The V gene end was trimmed by 5 bases and the J gene end by 2 bases; junction bases not matched to a gene: 21. Germline assignment: CDR1 SGHDN and CDR2 FVKESK. The CDR3 nucleotides are TGTGCCAGCAGCGCATCCACCGGGGACAGCATACGAAGGGCCTACGAGCAGTACTTC. It specifies CASSASTGDSIRRAYEQYF.

This chain uses TRBV5-4 with TRBJ1-6; D call uncertain. The CDR3 has 12 amino acids. Germline V gene sequence: CDR1 SGHNT, CDR2 YYREEE (reference sequence). With 5 bases removed from V and 10 bases from J, the gap between germline ends came to 10 bases. For the CDR3, the DNA is TGTGCCAGCAGTTCCGGGAACTCACCCCTCCACTTT. Translation: CASSSGNSPLHF.

A note on this clone: An end of the junction differs from the germline gene, which may be a read error. The DNA for the CDR3 is TGTGCCAGCAGTCTGGGCGGTGACGGCGGGAGTTTCGACTTC. Residues: CASSLGGDGGSFDF. The V and J genes are TRBV28 and TRBJ2-7; 7 bases fit TRBD2. Germline V gene lookup returns CDR1 MDHEN and CDR2 SYDVKM. This CDR3 has 14 residues.

The V gene is TRBV29-1, the J gene TRBJ1-4, with D possibly TRBD1 on 6 matching bases. V was pared by 0 bases and J by 0 bases, with 11 bases between. CDR3 length: 16 amino acids. Germline V gene data show CDR1 as SQVTM and CDR2 as ANQGSEA. The CDR3 sequence is CSVEDRGAATNEKLFF. CDR3 DNA: TGCAGCGTTGAAGATCGGGGGGCAGCAACTAATGAAAAACTGTTTTTT.

In its sample, this clone was seen once. The gene calls are TRBV11-2 and TRBJ2-1; a possible D gene is TRBD1 (5 bases). This CDR3 is built from 14 residues. Trimming pared 2 bases from V and 6 bases from J, leaving 11 bases between. Looked up from germline, CDR1 is SGHAT and CDR2 is FQNNGV. The CDR3 reads CASSLSQALNEQFF. CDR3 nucleotides: TGTGCCAGCAGCTTATCACAGGCGCTCAATGAGCAGTTCTTC.

CDR3 DNA: TGTGCCAGCAGCTTGCCCCACCGACAGGGTAACGAGCAGTACTTC. This encodes CASSLPHRQGNEQYF. V gene TRBV5-6 combines with J gene TRBJ2-7, with 7 bases that match TRBD1. CDR1 SGHDT and CDR2 YYEEEE come from the germline V gene. Trimming at V came to 1 base and at J to 5 bases, leaving 9 bases not matched to a gene. This CDR3 is 15 amino acids long.

The chain carries TRBV28 and TRBJ2-1, with a tentative D call TRBD2 (5 bases). The CDR3 runs 12 residues. Per the germline V gene, CDR1 is MDHEN and CDR2 is SYDVKM. Deletions cut 1 base from V and 13 bases from J, with 11 bases between. CDR3 in amino acids: CASSLYGVAQFF. The CDR3 bases are TGTGCCAGCAGTTTATACGGGGTGGCCCAGTTCTTC.

About this clone: A read error may account for a junction end that differs from germline. J is TRBJ1-1 and V is TRBV12-3 or TRBV12-4; D possibly corresponds to TRBD1 (6 bases). The CDR3 extends over 11 amino acids. CDR3 residues: CASTRRDGTSF. CDR3 sequence (DNA): TGTGCCAGCACTCGACGAGACGGGACAAGTTTT.

CDR3 in amino acids: CASSLLPGLAYDEQFF. CDR3 in DNA: TGTGCCAGCAGCTTGCTACCGGGACTAGCTTACGATGAGCAGTTCTTC. This chain uses TRBV7-3 with TRBJ2-1; 9 positions agree with TRBD2. V was clipped by 3 bases and J by 8 bases; unmatched bases: 11. The V gene's germline CDR1 is SGHTA and CDR2 FQGTGA. This CDR3 has 16 amino acids.

CDR3 sequence: CASTYLAPARQGKETQYF. CDR3 bases: TGCGCCAGCACCTACCTGGCCCCGGCTCGACAGGGGAAAGAGACCCAGTACTTC. J is TRBJ2-5 and V is TRBV5-1; 8 bases are shared with TRBD1. The CDR3 contains 18 residues. Germline V gene lookup returns CDR1 SGHRS and CDR2 YFSETQ. V was clipped by 6 bases and J by 3 bases; unmatched bases: 19.

V gene TRBV29-1 combines with J gene TRBJ1-3; TRBD1 is a possible D gene (5 bases). This CDR3 is 13 amino acids long. V lost 7 bases and J lost 2, with 12 bases in between. Germline V CDR1 and CDR2: SQVTM, ANQGSEA. In DNA form, the CDR3 reads TGCAGCGCGGGGCTGAACACTGGAAACACCATATATTTT. Its protein product is CSAGLNTGNTIYF.

The rearrangement uses TRBV9 and TRBJ2-1; 7 positions match TRBD1. V trimming: 4 bases; J trimming: 1 base; junction bases outside the gene matches: 5. The CDR3 covers 15 residues. Germline V lookup: CDR1 SGDLS, CDR2 YYNGEE. As DNA, the CDR3 is TGTGCCAGCAGCCCAGGGGGAAAGTCCTACAATGAGCAGTTCTTC. It specifies CASSPGGKSYNEQFF.

The chain is built from TRBV27 and TRBJ1-1, with D unresolved. Trimming removed 5 bases from V and 6 bases from J, with 16 bases in between. Looked up from germline, CDR1 is MNHEY and CDR2 is SMNVEV (reference sequence). This CDR3 spans 14 amino acids. The CDR3 loop reads CASSPLGLFSEAFF. For the CDR3, the DNA is TGTGCCAGCAGTCCGCTCGGACTGTTTTCTGAAGCTTTCTTT.

This chain connects TRBV7-2 to TRBJ1-2, with D possibly matching TRBD1 (6 bases). Germline V gene sequence: CDR1 SGHTA, CDR2 FQGNSA. V shed 5 bases and J shed 4 bases, with 14 bases lying between them. The CDR3 has 14 amino acids. The CDR3 sequence is CASSGTLLGYGYTF. The CDR3 bases are TGTGCCAGCAGCGGGACACTCCTCGGCTATGGCTACACCTTC.

The chain has TRBV15 and TRBJ2-7; possibly TRBD2 for D (6 bases). The CDR3 extends over 17 amino acids. Germline CDR1 reads LNHNV; CDR2 reads YYDKDF (reference sequence). V was clipped by 0 bases and J by 5 bases, with 20 bases between them. CDR3 DNA sequence: TGTGCCACCAGCAGAGAGTTCTGGAGGGCGGGATCGGACGAGCAGTACTTC. Protein: CATSREFWRAGSDEQYF.

V is TRBV7-9 and J is TRBJ2-7, with TRBD2 identical over 10 bases. CDR3 length: 15 residues. Looked up from germline, CDR1 is SEHNR and CDR2 is FQNEAQ (reference sequence). V lost 1 base to trimming and J lost 7 bases; unmatched junction nucleotides: 7. The CDR3 region has the DNA TGTGCCAGCAGCTTAGTAAGCGGGAGGGCGGGGGAGCAGTACTTC. It codes for CASSLVSGRAGEQYF.

This sequence joins TRBV5-1 and TRBJ2-3, with 8 bases identical to TRBD2. Germline-derived CDR1 and CDR2 are SGHRS and YFSETQ. CDR3 length equals 16 residues. The V gene end was trimmed by 0 bases and the J gene end by 2 bases; junction bases not matched to a gene: 5. CDR3 loop: CASSLALAGDTDTQYF. CDR3 DNA sequence: TGCGCCAGCAGCTTGGCCCTAGCGGGCGACACAGATACGCAGTATTTT.

The rearrangement uses TRBV15 and TRBJ1-2; unclear D gene. CDR1 and CDR2 (germline): LNHNV, YYDKDF (reference sequence). The CDR3 is made up of 13 amino acids. Trimming left V 1 base short and J 2 bases short, with 5 bases between. Here the CDR3 DNA reads TGTGCCACCAGCAGAGGTCAGAACTATGGCTACACCTTC. Its translation is CATSRGQNYGYTF.

This rearrangement joins TRBV7-3 to TRBJ1-3, with D maybe TRBD1 (5 bases). Germline loops: CDR1 SGHTA, CDR2 FQGTGA. This CDR3 is 15 amino acids long. Trimming removed 8 bases at V and 2 bases at J, with 16 bases between. CDR3 sequence (DNA): TGTGCCAGCGGGCCCGGGGGGACGCCTGGAAACACCATATATTTT. Protein sequence: CASGPGGTPGNTIYF.